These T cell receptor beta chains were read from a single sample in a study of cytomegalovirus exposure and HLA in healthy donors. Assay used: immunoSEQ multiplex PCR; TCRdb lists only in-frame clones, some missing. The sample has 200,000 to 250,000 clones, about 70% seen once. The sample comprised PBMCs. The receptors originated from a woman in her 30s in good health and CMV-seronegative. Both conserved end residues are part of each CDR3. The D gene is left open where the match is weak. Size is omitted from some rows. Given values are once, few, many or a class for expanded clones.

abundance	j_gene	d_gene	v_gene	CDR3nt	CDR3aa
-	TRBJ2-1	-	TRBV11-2	TGTGCCAGCAGCATCAGACAGGTCTATGAGCAGTTCTTC	CASSIRQVYEQFF
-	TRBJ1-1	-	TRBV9	TGTGCCAGCAGCGTACACCCTAACCGGGCGGGGAACACTGAAGCTTTCTTT	CASSVHPNRAGNTEAFF
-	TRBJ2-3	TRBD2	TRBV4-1	TGCGCCAGCAGCCAGGTGACTAGCGGGGTTGCAGATACGCAGTATTTT	CASSQVTSGVADTQYF
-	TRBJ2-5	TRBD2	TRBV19	TGTGCCAGTACCCCAGGGACTAGCGGGAGGGAGACCCAGTACTTC	CASTPGTSGRETQYF
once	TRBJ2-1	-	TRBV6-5	TGTGCCAGCAGTTACCTGACAGTGAGCTCCTACAATGAGCAGTTCTTC	CASSYLTVSSYNEQFF
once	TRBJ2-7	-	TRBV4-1	TGCGCCAGCAGCCAAGTAGAAGCTCTCTCCTACGAGCAGTACTTC	CASSQVEALSYEQYF
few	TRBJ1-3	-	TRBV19	TGTGCCAGTAGCCCGGGTCTGTCTGGAAACACCATATATTTT	CASSPGLSGNTIYF
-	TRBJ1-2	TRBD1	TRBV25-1	TGTGCCAGCAGTGAGGGGACCGGGACAGGGGAAGGCTACACCTTC	CASSEGTGTGEGYTF
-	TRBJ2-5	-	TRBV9	TGTGCCAGCAGCGTAGGAGGCCCCGCCGCCGAGACCCAGTACTTC	CASSVGGPAAETQYF
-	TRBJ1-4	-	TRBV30	TGTGCCTGGAGTGTACCCCAGGGACTTAATGAAAAACTGTTTTTT	CAWSVPQGLNEKLFF
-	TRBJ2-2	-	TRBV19	TGTGCCAGTAGAATTGGGCAGGGGGGAAACACCGGGGAGCTGTTTTTT	CASRIGQGGNTGELFF
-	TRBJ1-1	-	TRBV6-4	TGTGCCAGCAGTGAGCGAACAGGGGAAGCTTTCTTT	CASSERTGEAFF
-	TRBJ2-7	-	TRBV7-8	TGTGCCAGCAGCTTAGCGGCGAGGTACGAGCAGTACTTC	CASSLAARYEQYF
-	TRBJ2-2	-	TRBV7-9	TGTGCCAGCAGCTTAGAACGGAGGGCCGGGGAGCTGTTTTTT	CASSLERRAGELFF
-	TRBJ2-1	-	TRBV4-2	TGTGCCAGCAGCCAAGATAGCTCTAGCTCCCAGGAGCAGTTCTTC	CASSQDSSSSQEQFF
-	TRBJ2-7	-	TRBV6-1	TGTGCCAGCAGTGAATCCACAGGGCAAAGGAACGAGCAGTACTTC	CASSESTGQRNEQYF
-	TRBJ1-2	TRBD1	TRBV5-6	TGTGCCAGCAGCTTGGCCAGTGGACAGGGGGCGCTTGGCTACACCTTC	CASSLASGQGALGYTF
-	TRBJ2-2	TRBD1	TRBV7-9	TGTGCCAGCAGCTTCCCCGGACAGGGGGCGACCGGGGAGCTGTTTTTT	CASSFPGQGATGELFF
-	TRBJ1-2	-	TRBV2	TGTGCCAGCAGTGAAGCCATAGGGAGAGGTGGCTACACCTTC	CASSEAIGRGGYTF
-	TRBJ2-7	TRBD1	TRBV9	TGTGCCAGCAGCGTAGCTACAGGGGGATACGAGCAGTACTTC	CASSVATGGYEQYF
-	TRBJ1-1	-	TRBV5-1	TGCGCCAGCAGCTTTGATCAGGTGGGTGAAGCTTTCTTT	CASSFDQVGEAFF
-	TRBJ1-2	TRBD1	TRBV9	TGTGCCAGCAGCGTAGGGGGGACAGGAGGGCAAGTGGGCTATGGCTACACCTTC	CASSVGGTGGQVGYGYTF
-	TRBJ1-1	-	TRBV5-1	TGCGCCAGCAGCCCGAATAGCCTATACACTGAAGCTTTCTTT	CASSPNSLYTEAFF
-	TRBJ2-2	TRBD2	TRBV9	TGTGCCAGCAGCGTACTTAGCGGGGCGAACACCGGGGAGCTGTTTTTT	CASSVLSGANTGELFF
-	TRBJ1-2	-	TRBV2	TGTGCCAGCACCTTGGACGGAGGGTATGGCTACACCTTC	CASTLDGGYGYTF
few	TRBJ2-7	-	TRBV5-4	TGTGCCAGCAGCAGCGCGCAGGGGACAACCTACGAGCAGTACTTC	CASSSAQGTTYEQYF
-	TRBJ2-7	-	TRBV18	TGTGCCAGCTCACCGTCGGGAGCCTGCTACGAGCAGTACTTC	CASSPSGACYEQYF
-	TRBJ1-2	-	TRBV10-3	TGTGCCATCAAGCAGGGGACTAACTATGGCTACACCTTC	CAIKQGTNYGYTF
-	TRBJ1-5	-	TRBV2	TGTGCCAGCAGTGACGGGAGCAATCAGCCCCAGCATTTT	CASSDGSNQPQHF
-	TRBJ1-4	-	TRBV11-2	TGTGCCAGCAGCTTAGATCCGAAAAGCGAAAAACTGTTTTTT	CASSLDPKSEKLFF
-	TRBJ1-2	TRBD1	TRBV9	TGTGCCAGCAGCGTATCAAATGAGGCGGAACAGGGGAGTAACTATGGCTACACCTTC	CASSVSNEAEQGSNYGYTF
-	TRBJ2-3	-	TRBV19	TGTGCCAGTAGCCTAGGCAGCACAGATACGCAGTATTTT	CASSLGSTDTQYF
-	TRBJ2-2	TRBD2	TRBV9	TGTGCCAGCAGCGTAACTAGCGGGGGGACCGGGGAGCTGTTTTTT	CASSVTSGGTGELFF